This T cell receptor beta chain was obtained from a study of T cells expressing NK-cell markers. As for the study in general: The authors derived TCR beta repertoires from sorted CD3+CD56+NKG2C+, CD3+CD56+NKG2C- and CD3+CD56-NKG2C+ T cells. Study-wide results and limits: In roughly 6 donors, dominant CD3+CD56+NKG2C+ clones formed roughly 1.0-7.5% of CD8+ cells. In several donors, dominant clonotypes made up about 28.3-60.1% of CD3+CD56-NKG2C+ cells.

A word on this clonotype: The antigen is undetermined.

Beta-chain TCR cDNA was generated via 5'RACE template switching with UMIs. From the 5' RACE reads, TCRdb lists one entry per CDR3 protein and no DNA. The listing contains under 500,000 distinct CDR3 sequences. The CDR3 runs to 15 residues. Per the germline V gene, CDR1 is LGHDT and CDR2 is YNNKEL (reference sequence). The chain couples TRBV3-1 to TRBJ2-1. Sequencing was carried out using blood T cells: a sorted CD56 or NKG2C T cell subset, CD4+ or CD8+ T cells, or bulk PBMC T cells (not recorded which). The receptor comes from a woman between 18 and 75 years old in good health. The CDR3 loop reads CASSQDPIGHNEQFF.